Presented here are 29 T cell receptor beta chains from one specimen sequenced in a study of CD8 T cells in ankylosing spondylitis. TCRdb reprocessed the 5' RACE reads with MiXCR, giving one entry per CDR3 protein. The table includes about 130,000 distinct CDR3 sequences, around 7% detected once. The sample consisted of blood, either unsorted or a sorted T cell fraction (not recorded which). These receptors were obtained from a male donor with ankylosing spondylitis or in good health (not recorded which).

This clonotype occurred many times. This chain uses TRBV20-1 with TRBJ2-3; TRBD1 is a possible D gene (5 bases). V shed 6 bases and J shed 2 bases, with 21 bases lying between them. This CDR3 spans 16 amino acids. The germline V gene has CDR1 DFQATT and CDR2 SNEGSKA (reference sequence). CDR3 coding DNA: TGCAGTGCAAACTCCCCGACAGAAAACCCCACAGATACGCAGTATTTT. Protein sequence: CSANSPTENPTDTQYF.

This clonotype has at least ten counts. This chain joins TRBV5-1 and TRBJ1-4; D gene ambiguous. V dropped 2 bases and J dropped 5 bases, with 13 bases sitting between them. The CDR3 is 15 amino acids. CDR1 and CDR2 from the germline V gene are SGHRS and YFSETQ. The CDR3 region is CASSFFGEGNEKLFF. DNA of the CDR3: TGCGCCAGCAGCTTTTTCGGGGAAGGCAATGAAAAACTGTTTTTT.

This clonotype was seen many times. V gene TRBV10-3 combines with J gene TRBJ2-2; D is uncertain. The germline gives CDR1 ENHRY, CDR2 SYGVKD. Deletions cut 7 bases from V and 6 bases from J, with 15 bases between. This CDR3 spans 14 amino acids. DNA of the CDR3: TGTGCCATCAAGCCCGACCCCTTCGCCGGGGAGCTGTTTTTT. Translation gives CAIKPDPFAGELFF.

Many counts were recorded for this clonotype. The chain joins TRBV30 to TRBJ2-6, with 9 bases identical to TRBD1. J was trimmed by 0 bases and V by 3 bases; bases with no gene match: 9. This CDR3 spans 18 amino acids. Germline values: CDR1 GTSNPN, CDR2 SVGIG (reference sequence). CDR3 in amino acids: CAWSNPGQGYSGANVLTF. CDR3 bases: TGTGCCTGGAGCAACCCGGGACAGGGATACTCTGGGGCCAACGTCCTGACTTTC. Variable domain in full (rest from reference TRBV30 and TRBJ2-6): SQTIHQWPATLVQPVGSPLSLECTVEGTSNPNLYWYRQAAGRGLQLLFYSVGIGQISSEVPQNLSASRPQDRQFILSSKKLLLSDSGFYLCAWSNPGQGYSGANVLTFGAGSRLTVL.

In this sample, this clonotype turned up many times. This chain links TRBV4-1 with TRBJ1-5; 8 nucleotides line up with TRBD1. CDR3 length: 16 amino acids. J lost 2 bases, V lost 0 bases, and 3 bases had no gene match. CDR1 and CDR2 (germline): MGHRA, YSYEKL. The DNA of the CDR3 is TGCGCCAGCAGCCAAGAAATGACAGGGGGCAATCAGCCCCAGCATTTT. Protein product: CASSQEMTGGNQPQHF.

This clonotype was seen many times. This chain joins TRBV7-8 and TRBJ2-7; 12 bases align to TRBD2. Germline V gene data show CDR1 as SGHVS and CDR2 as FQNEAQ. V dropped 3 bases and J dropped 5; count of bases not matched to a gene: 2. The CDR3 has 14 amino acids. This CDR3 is CASSFGLAGNEQYF. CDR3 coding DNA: TGTGCCAGCAGCTTTGGACTAGCGGGAAACGAGCAGTACTTC.

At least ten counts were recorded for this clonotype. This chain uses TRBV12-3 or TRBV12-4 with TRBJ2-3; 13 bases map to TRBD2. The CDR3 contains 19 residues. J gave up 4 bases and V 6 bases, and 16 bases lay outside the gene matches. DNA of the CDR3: TGTGCCAGCAGATCTTCGGGACTAGCGGGAAATCCAGGGGCAGATACGCAGTATTTT. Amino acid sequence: CASRSSGLAGNPGADTQYF.

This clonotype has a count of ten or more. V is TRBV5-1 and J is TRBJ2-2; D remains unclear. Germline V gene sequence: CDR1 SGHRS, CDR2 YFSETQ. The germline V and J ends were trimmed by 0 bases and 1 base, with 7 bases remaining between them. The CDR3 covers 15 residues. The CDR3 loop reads CASSLGRLNTGELFF. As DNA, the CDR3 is TGCGCCAGCAGCTTGGGCCGGCTGAACACCGGGGAGCTGTTTTTT.

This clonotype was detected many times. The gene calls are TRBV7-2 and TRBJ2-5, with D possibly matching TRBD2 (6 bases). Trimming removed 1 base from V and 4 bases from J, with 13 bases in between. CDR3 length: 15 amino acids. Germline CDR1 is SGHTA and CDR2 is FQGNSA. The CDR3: CASSLGGGKGETQYF. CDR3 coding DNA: TGTGCCAGCAGCTTAGGTGGCGGGAAAGGAGAGACCCAGTACTTC.

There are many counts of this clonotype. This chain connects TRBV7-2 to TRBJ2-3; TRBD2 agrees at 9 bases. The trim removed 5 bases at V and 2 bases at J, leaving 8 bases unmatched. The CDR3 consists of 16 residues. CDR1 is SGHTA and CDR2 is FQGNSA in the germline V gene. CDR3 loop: CASSLLAGANTDTQYF. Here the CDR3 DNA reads TGTGCCAGCAGCCTTTTAGCGGGGGCGAACACAGATACGCAGTATTTT. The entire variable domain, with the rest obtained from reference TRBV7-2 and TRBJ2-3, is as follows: GAGVSQSPSNKVTEKGKDVELRCDPISGHTALYWYRQSLGQGLEFLIYFQGNSAPDKSGLPSDRFSAERTGGSVSTLTIQRTQQEDSAVYLCASSLLAGANTDTQYFGPGTRLTVL.

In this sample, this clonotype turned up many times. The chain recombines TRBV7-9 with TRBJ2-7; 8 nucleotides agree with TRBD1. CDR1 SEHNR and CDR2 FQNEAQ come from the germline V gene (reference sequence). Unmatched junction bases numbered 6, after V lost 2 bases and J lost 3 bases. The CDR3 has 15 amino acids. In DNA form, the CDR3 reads TGTGCCAGCAGCTTAAGGTCAGGGGGCGACTACGAGCAGTACTTC. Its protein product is CASSLRSGGDYEQYF.

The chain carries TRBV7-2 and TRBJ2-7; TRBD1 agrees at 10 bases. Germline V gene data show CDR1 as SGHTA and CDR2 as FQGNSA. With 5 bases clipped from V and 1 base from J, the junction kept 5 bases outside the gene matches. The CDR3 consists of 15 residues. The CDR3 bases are TGTGCCAGCAGCCCAGACAGGGGGCTTTCCTACGAGCAGTACTTC. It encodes CASSPDRGLSYEQYF.

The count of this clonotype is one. CDR3 in amino acids: CSVASSTGSYEQYF. The CDR3 nucleotides read TGCAGCGTTGCATCGTCGACAGGGTCCTACGAGCAGTACTTC. The rearrangement joins TRBV29-1 to TRBJ2-7; 7 positions agree with TRBD1. The CDR3 extends over 14 amino acids. The J segment lost 1 base and the V segment lost 4 bases, leaving 7 bases of the junction unmatched. The germline V gene encodes CDR1 SQVTM and CDR2 ANQGSEA.

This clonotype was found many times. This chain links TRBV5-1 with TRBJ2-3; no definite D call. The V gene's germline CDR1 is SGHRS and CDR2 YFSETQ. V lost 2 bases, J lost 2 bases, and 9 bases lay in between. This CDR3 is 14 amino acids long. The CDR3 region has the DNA TGCGCCAGCAGCTTCGGTTTCCCCACAGATACGCAGTATTTT. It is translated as CASSFGFPTDTQYF.

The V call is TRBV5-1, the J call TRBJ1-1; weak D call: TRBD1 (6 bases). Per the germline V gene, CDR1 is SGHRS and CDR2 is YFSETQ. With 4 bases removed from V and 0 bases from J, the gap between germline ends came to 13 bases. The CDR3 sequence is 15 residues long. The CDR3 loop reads CASSPGDTLNTEAFF. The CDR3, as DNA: TGCGCCAGCAGCCCGGGGGACACGCTGAACACTGAAGCTTTCTTT.

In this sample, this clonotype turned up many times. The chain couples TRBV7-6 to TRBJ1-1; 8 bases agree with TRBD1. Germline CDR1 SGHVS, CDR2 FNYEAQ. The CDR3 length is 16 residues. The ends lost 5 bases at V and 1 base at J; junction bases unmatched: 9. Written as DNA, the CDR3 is TGTGCCAGCAGCGCAACGACAGGGGCGAAGAACACTGAAGCTTTCTTT. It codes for CASSATTGAKNTEAFF.

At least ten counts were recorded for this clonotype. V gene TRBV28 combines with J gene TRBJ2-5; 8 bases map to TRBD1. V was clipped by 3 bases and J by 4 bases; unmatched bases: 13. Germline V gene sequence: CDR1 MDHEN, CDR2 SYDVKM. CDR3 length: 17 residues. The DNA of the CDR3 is TGTGCCAGCAGTTTTTTAGGGAGCAGGGGGCCATCAGAGACCCAGTACTTC. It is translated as CASSFLGSRGPSETQYF.

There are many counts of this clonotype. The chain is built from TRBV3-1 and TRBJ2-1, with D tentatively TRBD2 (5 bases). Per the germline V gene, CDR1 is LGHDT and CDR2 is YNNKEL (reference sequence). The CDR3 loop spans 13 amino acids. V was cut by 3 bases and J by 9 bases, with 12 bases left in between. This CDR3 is CASSHPVASEQFF. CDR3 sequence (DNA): TGTGCCAGCAGCCATCCCGTAGCGAGTGAGCAGTTCTTC.

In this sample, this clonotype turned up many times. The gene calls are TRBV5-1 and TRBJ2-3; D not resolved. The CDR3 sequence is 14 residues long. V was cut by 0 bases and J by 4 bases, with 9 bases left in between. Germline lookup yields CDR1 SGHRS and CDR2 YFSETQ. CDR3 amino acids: CASSLVAPADTQYF. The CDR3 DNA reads TGCGCCAGCAGCTTGGTCGCGCCGGCAGATACGCAGTATTTT.

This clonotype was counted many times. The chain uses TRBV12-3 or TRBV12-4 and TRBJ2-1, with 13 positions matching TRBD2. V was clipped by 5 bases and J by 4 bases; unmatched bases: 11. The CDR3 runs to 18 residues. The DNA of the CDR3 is TGTGCCAGCAGTGCCGGGACTAGCGGGGCTCCCACTTACAATGAGCAGTTCTTC. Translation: CASSAGTSGAPTYNEQFF.

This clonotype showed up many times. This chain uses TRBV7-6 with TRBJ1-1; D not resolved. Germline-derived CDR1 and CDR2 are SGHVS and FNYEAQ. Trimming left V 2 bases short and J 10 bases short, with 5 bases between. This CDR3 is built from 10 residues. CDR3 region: CASSLHAAFF. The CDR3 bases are TGTGCCAGCAGCTTACATGCAGCTTTCTTT.

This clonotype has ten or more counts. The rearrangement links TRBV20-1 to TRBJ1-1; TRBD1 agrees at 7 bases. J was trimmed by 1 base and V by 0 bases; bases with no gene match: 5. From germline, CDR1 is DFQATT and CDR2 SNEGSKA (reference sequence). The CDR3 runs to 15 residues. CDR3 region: CSARDSTGENTEAFF. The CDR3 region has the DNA TGCAGTGCTAGAGATAGCACAGGGGAGAACACTGAAGCTTTCTTT.

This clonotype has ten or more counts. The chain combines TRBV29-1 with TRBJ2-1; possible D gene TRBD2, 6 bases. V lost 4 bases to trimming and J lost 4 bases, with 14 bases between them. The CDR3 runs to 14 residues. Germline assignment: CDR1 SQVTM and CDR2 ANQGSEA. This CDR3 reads CSVAVGGRYNEQFF. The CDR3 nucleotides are TGCAGCGTTGCAGTGGGGGGAAGGTACAATGAGCAGTTCTTC.

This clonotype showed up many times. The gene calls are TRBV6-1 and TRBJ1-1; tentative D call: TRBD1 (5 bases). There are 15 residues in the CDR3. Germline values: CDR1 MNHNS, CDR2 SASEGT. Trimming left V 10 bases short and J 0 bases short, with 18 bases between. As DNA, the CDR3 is TGTGCCAACGTCCGGGACGGAACCGTGAACACTGAAGCTTTCTTT. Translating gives CANVRDGTVNTEAFF.

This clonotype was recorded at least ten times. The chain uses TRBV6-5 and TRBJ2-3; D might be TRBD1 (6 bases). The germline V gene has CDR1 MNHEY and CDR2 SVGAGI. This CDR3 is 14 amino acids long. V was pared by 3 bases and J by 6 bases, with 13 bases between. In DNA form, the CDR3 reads TGTGCCAGCAGTTATAACAGGGCAACGGATACGCAGTATTTT. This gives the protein CASSYNRATDTQYF.

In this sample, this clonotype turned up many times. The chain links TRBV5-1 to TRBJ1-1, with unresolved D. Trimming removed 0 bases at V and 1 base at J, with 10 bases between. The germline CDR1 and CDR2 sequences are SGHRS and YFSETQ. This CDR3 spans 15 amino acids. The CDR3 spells CASSLVGRPNTEAFF. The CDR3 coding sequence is TGCGCCAGCAGCTTGGTGGGCAGACCGAACACTGAAGCTTTCTTT. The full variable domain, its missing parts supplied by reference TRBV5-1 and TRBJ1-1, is KAGVTQTPRYLIKTRGQQVTLSCSPISGHRSVSWYQQTPGQGLQFLFEYFSETQRNKGNFPGRFSGRQFSNSRSEMNVSTLELGDSALYLCASSLVGRPNTEAFFGQGTRLTVV.

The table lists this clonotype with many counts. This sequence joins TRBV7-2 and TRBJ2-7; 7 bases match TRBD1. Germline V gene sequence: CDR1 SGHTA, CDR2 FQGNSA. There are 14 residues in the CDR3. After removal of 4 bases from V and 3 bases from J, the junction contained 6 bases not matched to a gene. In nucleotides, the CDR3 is TGTGCCAGCAGCTCCGGGACAGCACTCTACGAGCAGTACTTC. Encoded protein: CASSSGTALYEQYF.

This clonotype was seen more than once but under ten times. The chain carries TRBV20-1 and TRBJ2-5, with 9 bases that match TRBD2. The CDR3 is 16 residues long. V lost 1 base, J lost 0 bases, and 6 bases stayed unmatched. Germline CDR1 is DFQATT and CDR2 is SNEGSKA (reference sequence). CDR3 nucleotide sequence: TGCAGTGCTAGAGCCCGGCTAGCGGGAAACCAAGAGACCCAGTACTTC. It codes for CSARARLAGNQETQYF.

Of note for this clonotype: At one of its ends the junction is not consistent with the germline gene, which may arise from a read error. Here the CDR3 reads CARSPPSGRIRFPYNEQFF. In DNA form, the CDR3 reads TGTGCCCGCAGTCCGCCTAGCGGGAGGATACGATTCCCCTACAATGAGCAGTTCTTC. The genes are TRBV12-3 or TRBV12-4 and TRBJ2-1, with 11 bases that match TRBD2. The CDR3 extends over 19 amino acids.